Presented here are 21 T cell receptor beta chains from one specimen sequenced in a study of beta chain features in type 1 diabetes. Expressed TCRB transcripts were sequenced because the entire RNA isolate underwent reverse transcription. Sequenced by immunoSEQ multiplex PCR; TCRdb stores in-frame clones only, minus some. The sample includes 810,000 or so clones, around a sixth of them seen just once. What was sequenced was naive CD4+ T cells from blood. The receptors were gathered from a woman in her late teens or twenties in good health.

This clone was detected only once. The same CDR3 is also encoded by other DNA sequences in this sample. V gene TRBV10-3 combines with J gene TRBJ2-6, with 8 positions matching TRBD2. The CDR3 has 17 amino acids. Germline V gene sequence: CDR1 ENHRY, CDR2 SYGVKD. With V trimmed by 4 bases and J by 0 bases, 5 bases remained unmatched. The CDR3 nucleotides read TGTGCCATCAGTGGGCGAGCGGGAGCCTCTGGGGCCAACGTCCTGACTTTC. Its protein is CAISGRAGASGANVLTF.

This clone was seen only a few times. The genes are TRBV27 and TRBJ1-5; 7 nucleotides match TRBD1. The CDR3 extends over 19 amino acids. V trimming: 6 bases; J trimming: 0 bases; junction bases outside the gene matches: 17. Germline CDR1 and CDR2: MNHEY and SMNVEV (reference sequence). CDR3 loop: CASSLDSGTEVYSNQPQHF. The CDR3 nucleotides read TGTGCCAGCAGCTTGGATTCCGGGACAGAGGTTTATAGCAATCAGCCCCAGCATTTT.

This clone was seen more than once but under ten times. CDR3 protein: CASSLATGTGANVLTF. The CDR3 region has the DNA TGTGCCAGCAGCTTGGCCACAGGGACTGGGGCCAACGTCCTGACTTTC. The chain joins TRBV5-4 to TRBJ2-6, with TRBD1 as a possible D gene (6 bases). Germline-derived CDR1 and CDR2 are SGHNT and YYREEE (reference sequence). This CDR3 is built from 16 residues. The germline V and J ends were trimmed by 0 bases and 2 bases, with 9 bases remaining between them.

This clone was counted between two and nine times. J is TRBJ1-1 and V is TRBV7-2, with D possibly matching TRBD1 (6 bases). Trimming left V 3 bases short and J 5 bases short, with 7 bases between. CDR3 length: 12 residues. Germline assignment: CDR1 SGHTA and CDR2 FQGNSA. In nucleotides, the CDR3 is TGTGCCAGCAGCTTGGGGGCGACTGAAGCTTTCTTT. Amino acids: CASSLGATEAFF.

The rearrangement joins TRBV28 to TRBJ2-1, with TRBD2 identical over 13 bases. The CDR3 has 16 amino acids. Trimming at V came to 6 bases and at J to 2 bases, leaving 4 bases not matched to a gene. The germline gives CDR1 MDHEN, CDR2 SYDVKM. The CDR3 is CASSPGLAGAYNEQFF. The CDR3 DNA reads as TGTGCCAGCAGCCCCGGACTAGCGGGGGCCTACAATGAGCAGTTCTTC. The full variable domain, completed using reference TRBV28 and TRBJ2-1, is DVKVTQSSRYLVKRTGEKVFLECVQDMDHENMFWYRQDPGLGLRLIYFSYDVKMKEKGDIPEGYSVSREKKERFSLILESASTNQTSMYLCASSPGLAGAYNEQFFGPGTRLTVL.

Of note for this clone: A much larger clone lies a single base off, so this may be a read error. This rearrangement joins TRBV28 to TRBJ2-7; TRBD1 aligns across 7 bases. J was trimmed by 0 bases and V by 7 bases; bases with no gene match: 3. Germline V CDR1 and CDR2: MDHEN, SYDVKM. The CDR3 consists of 13 residues. The CDR3 coding sequence is TGTGCCAGCACCCGGGACAGCTCCTACGAGCAGTACTTC. Translated: CASTRDSSYEQYF.

This clone was seen more than once but under ten times. The chain joins TRBV10-3 to TRBJ2-3; 10 bases map to TRBD2. Germline V lookup: CDR1 ENHRY, CDR2 SYGVKD. V dropped 10 bases and J dropped 6; count of bases not matched to a gene: 10. CDR3 size: 14 residues. Here the CDR3 DNA reads TGTGCCACGAGTAGCGGGAGGATGTTTGATACGCAGTATTTT. Amino acids: CATSSGRMFDTQYF.

The chain employs TRBV25-1 and TRBJ1-2; possible D gene TRBD1, 6 bases. The CDR3 has 14 amino acids. Trimming shortened V by 6 bases and J by 5 bases, and 16 bases separated the two germline ends. Germline loops: CDR1 MGHDK, CDR2 SYGVNS. The CDR3 sequence is CASSERTAIYGYTF. The CDR3 DNA follows: TGTGCCAGCAGCGAAAGGACAGCCATTTATGGCTACACCTTC.

The J gene is TRBJ2-1, the V gene TRBV28, with D perhaps matching TRBD2 (6 bases). CDR1 is MDHEN and CDR2 is SYDVKM in the germline V gene. V shed 7 bases and J shed 0 bases, with 7 bases lying between them. The CDR3 sequence is 13 residues long. CDR3 in amino acids: CASMRDSYNEQFF. The CDR3 nucleotides read TGTGCCAGCATGCGGGACTCCTACAATGAGCAGTTCTTC.

This clone appeared a few times. This specimen includes other DNA sequences encoding the same CDR3. The V and J genes are TRBV5-1 and TRBJ2-3; D call uncertain. Trimming removed 0 bases from V and 3 bases from J, with 5 bases in between. The CDR3 has 13 residues. The germline CDR1 and CDR2 sequences are SGHRS and YFSETQ. The CDR3 DNA follows: TGCGCCAGCAGCTTGGAAGGGACAGATACGCAGTATTTT. Translated: CASSLEGTDTQYF.

This clone was counted between two and nine times. This sequence joins TRBV25-1 and TRBJ2-3; 13 bases match TRBD2. The V segment lost 4 bases and the J segment 3 bases; nucleotides outside the gene matches: 10. CDR3 length: 18 amino acids. Germline-derived CDR1 and CDR2 are MGHDK and SYGVNS. CDR3 residues: CASSARTSGRGGTDTQYF. The CDR3 DNA follows: TGTGCCAGCAGTGCCCGGACTAGCGGGAGAGGTGGGACAGATACGCAGTATTTT. The variable domain in full, completed from reference TRBV25-1 and TRBJ2-3, reads EADIYQTPRYLVIGTGKKITLECSQTMGHDKMYWYQQDPGMELHLIHYSYGVNSTEKGDLSSESTVSRIRTEHFPLTLESARPSHTSQYLCASSARTSGRGGTDTQYFGPGTRLTVL.

Worth noting for this clone: Additional DNA sequences in this sample encode the identical CDR3. The chain combines TRBV19 with TRBJ2-3; maybe TRBD1 (6 bases). The CDR3 has 15 residues. V was clipped by 4 bases and J by 2 bases, with 13 bases between them. Looked up from germline, CDR1 is LNHDA and CDR2 is SQIVND (reference sequence). In nucleotides, the CDR3 is TGTGCCAGTAGTACAGGGGACCGACTCACAGATACGCAGTATTTT. It specifies CASSTGDRLTDTQYF. The full variable domain, with the rest looked up from reference TRBV19 and TRBJ2-3, is DGGITQSPKYLFRKEGQNVTLSCEQNLNHDAMYWYRQDPGQGLRLIYYSQIVNDFQKGDIAEGYSVSREKKESFPLTVTSAQKNPTAFYLCASSTGDRLTDTQYFGPGTRLTVL.

V usage is TRBV28 and J usage is TRBJ2-3; D remains unclear. Looked up from germline, CDR1 is MDHEN and CDR2 is SYDVKM. The CDR3 spans 13 residues. Trimming pared 6 bases from V and 8 bases from J, leaving 15 bases between. This CDR3 is CASRAPTVTTQYF. CDR3 DNA sequence: TGTGCCAGCAGGGCTCCGACGGTCACTACGCAGTATTTT.

The CDR3 DNA is TGCGCCAGCAGCCCCTATTCTCCAAATGAAAAACTGTTTTTT. Protein product: CASSPYSPNEKLFF. The chain links TRBV4-3 to TRBJ1-4; D is uncertain. CDR1 is LGHNA and CDR2 is YSLEER in the germline V gene. Trimming pared 4 bases from V and 5 bases from J, leaving 11 bases between. The CDR3 has 14 residues.

There are a few counts of this clone. This chain uses TRBV6-6 with TRBJ2-7; the D gene is possibly TRBD2 (6 bases). V shed 2 bases and J shed 3 bases, with 11 bases lying between them. The CDR3 runs to 14 residues. CDR1 MNHNY and CDR2 SVGAGI come from the germline V gene (reference sequence). Here the CDR3 reads CASSYGRDGYEQYF. CDR3 DNA sequence: TGTGCCAGCAGTTACGGGCGGGATGGCTACGAGCAGTACTTC.

V is TRBV5-1 and J is TRBJ2-7, with TRBD1 matching 7 bases. The CDR3 runs 15 residues. After removal of 4 bases from V and 6 bases from J, the junction contained 13 bases not matched to a gene. CDR1 and CDR2 from the germline V gene are SGHRS and YFSETQ. The DNA of the CDR3 is TGCGCCAGCAGCCCTGGGGACATAGGGGGCTCCGAGCAGTACTTC. It translates to CASSPGDIGGSEQYF.

The gene calls are TRBV11-2 and TRBJ1-3; D unresolved. The CDR3 covers 14 residues. Germline V gives CDR1 SGHAT, CDR2 FQNNGV. V lost 4 bases and J lost 0, with 7 bases in between. CDR3 in amino acids: CASSSHISGNTIYF. The CDR3 DNA reads TGTGCCAGCAGCTCACACATCTCTGGAAACACCATATATTTT.

The chain couples TRBV10-3 to TRBJ1-1; a weak D match, TRBD1 (5 bases). V shed 6 bases and J shed 1 base, with 9 bases lying between them. In germline, CDR1 is ENHRY, CDR2 SYGVKD. CDR3 length equals 13 residues. In DNA, the CDR3 is TGTGCCATCAGGTTCGGGGCGAACACTGAAGCTTTCTTT. This translates into CAIRFGANTEAFF.

This clone appeared a few times. The chain is built from TRBV4-3 and TRBJ2-7, with a tentative D call TRBD2 (6 bases). The V gene's germline CDR1 is LGHNA and CDR2 YSLEER. V was cut by 2 bases and J by 4 bases, with 12 bases left in between. The CDR3 has 14 residues. In DNA, the CDR3 is TGCGCCAGCAGCCAACGTCCGGCGGGGTACGAGCAGTACTTC. It codes for CASSQRPAGYEQYF.

This rearrangement joins TRBV10-3 to TRBJ2-6, with D possibly matching TRBD2 (5 bases). The length of the CDR3 is 18 residues. In germline, CDR1 is ENHRY, CDR2 SYGVKD. Trimming took 2 bases from V and 2 from J, leaving 16 bases between them. For the CDR3, the DNA is TGTGCCATCAGTGAGGCCGGGGTTGGGTCTGCTGGGGCCAACGTCCTGACTTTC. This translates into CAISEAGVGSAGANVLTF.

This clone was seen a handful of times. This chain links TRBV2 with TRBJ1-1, with 8 bases matching TRBD1. The CDR3 is made up of 14 amino acids. J was trimmed by 5 bases and V by 7 bases; bases with no gene match: 9. Germline V gene lookup returns CDR1 SNHLY and CDR2 FYNNEI. The DNA of the CDR3 is TGTGCCAGCAAGAGTGACAGGGGTGGGACTGAAGCTTTCTTT. It specifies CASKSDRGGTEAFF.